These 7 T cell receptor beta chains were all obtained from the same sample, sequenced in a study of OX40 agonist ivuxolimab in advanced cancers. To prepare the library, the immunoSEQ multiplex PCR assay was applied. The table was pulled from immuneACCESS by TCRdb, which kept in-frame rearrangements only. Such tables lose some clones; where checked, under half of the loss comes from unresolved V genes, and the rest has no known cause. This sample holds around 35,000 clones; 88% were observed only once. The biggest ten clones account for approximately 4.1% of the sample. The specimen comprised CD4+ or CD8+ T cells sorted from blood, sampled in a trial of the OX40 agonist ivuxolimab. The origin of the receptors is an adult with an advanced solid tumor such as melanoma, head and neck, liver or kidney cancer.

This clone was observed once. V is TRBV27 and J is TRBJ1-5, with D possibly matching TRBD1 (6 bases). The V end was cut by 5 bases, the J end by 6 bases, with 14 bases between. The CDR3 sequence is 14 residues long. Germline assignment: CDR1 MNHEY and CDR2 SMNVEV (reference sequence). This CDR3 reads CASSRYRDLQPQHF. The CDR3 nucleotides read TGTGCCAGCAGTCGCTACAGGGATCTTCAGCCCCAGCATTTT.

In DNA, the CDR3 is TGTGCCAGCTCGAGGACTAGCGGGGAAAGTAGCACAGATACGCAGTATTTT. This codes for CASSRTSGESSTDTQYF. The chain joins TRBV18 to TRBJ2-3, with 12 bases aligning to TRBD2. Germline CDR1 is KGHSH and CDR2 is LQKENI. With 6 bases clipped from V and 0 bases from J, the junction kept 7 bases outside the gene matches. This CDR3 has 17 amino acids. Based on the CDR3 plus reference TRBV18 and TRBJ2-3, the full variable domain is NAGVMQNPRHLVRRRGQEARLRCSPMKGHSHVYWYRQLPEEGLKFMVYLQKENIIDESGMPKERFSAEFPKEGPSILRIQQVVRGDSAAYFCASSRTSGESSTDTQYFGPGTRLTVL.

The chain carries TRBV7-9 and TRBJ1-1, with TRBD1 matching 9 bases. The CDR3 loop spans 12 amino acids. Germline CDR1 reads SEHNR; CDR2 reads FQNEAQ (reference sequence). After removal of 5 bases from V and 8 bases from J, the junction contained 3 bases not matched to a gene. The CDR3 is CASSLGQGEAFF. For the CDR3, the DNA is TGTGCCAGCAGCCTGGGACAGGGCGAAGCTTTCTTT.

J is TRBJ2-7 and V is TRBV14; 11 bases align to TRBD2. Germline CDR1 reads SGHDN; CDR2 reads FVKESK. J lost 2 bases, V lost 4 bases, and 4 bases had no gene match. The CDR3 length is 15 residues. For the CDR3, the DNA is TGTGCCAGCAGCCCTCTTAGCGGGAGGGCCTACGAGCAGTACTTC. Residues: CASSPLSGRAYEQYF.

V usage is TRBV11-1 and J usage is TRBJ2-1, with D uncertain. The CDR3 is 15 amino acids. V was cut by 1 base and J by 5 bases, with 12 bases left in between. Germline CDR1 reads SGHAT; CDR2 reads FQDESV (reference sequence). The CDR3 nucleotides are TGTGCCAGCAGCTTAGTAGCCCCCGTGAACAATGAGCAGTTCTTC. Translating gives CASSLVAPVNNEQFF. The full variable domain, completed using reference TRBV11-1 and TRBJ2-1, is EAEVAQSPRYKITEKSQAVAFWCDPISGHATLYWYRQILGQGPELLVQFQDESVVDDSQLPKDRFSAERLKGVDSTLKIQPAELGDSAMYLCASSLVAPVNNEQFFGPGTRLTVL.

The gene calls are TRBV5-5 and TRBJ1-4, with 10 nucleotides matching TRBD1. The CDR3 spans 16 residues. In germline, CDR1 is SGHKS, CDR2 YYEKEE (reference sequence). Unmatched junction bases numbered 6, after V lost 0 bases and J lost 7 bases. In DNA, the CDR3 is TGTGCCAGCAGCTTGGGACAGGGGGCTCGGGGTGAAAAACTGTTTTTT. It yields the protein CASSLGQGARGEKLFF.

The chain links TRBV2 to TRBJ2-3, with 11 positions matching TRBD2. CDR3 size: 14 residues. V lost 4 bases, J lost 10 bases, and 7 bases stayed unmatched. Germline values: CDR1 SNHLY, CDR2 FYNNEI. Here the CDR3 DNA reads TGTGCCAGCAGTGGGTCGACTAGCGGGAACCCGCAGTATTTT. It is translated as CASSGSTSGNPQYF.